A selection of T cell receptor beta chains follows, all from one sample in a study of blood T cell repertoires in COVID-19. Data came from immunoSEQ multiplex PCR; TCRdb stores just in-frame clones and leaves some out. The sample shows a few hundred thousand clones, approximately 92% of them seen only once. The specimen sequenced was peripheral blood. Source of these receptors: a woman aged 30 to 39 with COVID-19, enrolled during active disease. Each CDR3 is given with its conserved first and last residue. Clone size, where shown, is once, few, many, or a class for clones that have expanded.

cdr3_length: 17
clone_size: .
v_call: TRBV18
cdr3_aa: CASSPLPVIASTDTQYF

cdr3_length: 13
clone_size: once
v_call: TRBV29-1
cdr3_aa: CSVDSPGDYGYTF

cdr3_length: 14
clone_size: .
v_call: TRBV4-1
cdr3_aa: CASAGGVTNEKLFF

cdr3_length: 13
clone_size: .
v_call: TRBV28
cdr3_aa: CASTTVPYNEQFF

cdr3_length: 15
clone_size: .
v_call: TRBV6-5
cdr3_aa: CASSYSPRAYTEAFF

cdr3_length: 14
clone_size: .
v_call: TRBV12-5
cdr3_aa: CASGLVPAVTSYTF

cdr3_length: 12
clone_size: .
v_call: TRBV25-1
cdr3_aa: CASRQTGNTIYF

cdr3_length: 15
clone_size: .
v_call: TRBV5-1
cdr3_aa: CASSFGSGPYNEQFF

cdr3_length: 17
clone_size: once
v_call: TRBV5-5
cdr3_aa: CASSLAGLADVRETQYF

cdr3_length: 15
clone_size: .
v_call: TRBV9
cdr3_aa: CASSVSPANTGELFF

cdr3_length: 16
clone_size: .
v_call: TRBV7-9
cdr3_aa: CASSLEWGQGNEKLFF

cdr3_length: 17
clone_size: once
v_call: TRBV15
cdr3_aa: CATSRDLGGQGSYEQYF

cdr3_length: 14
clone_size: .
v_call: TRBV20-1
cdr3_aa: CSASLGGEGQPQHF

cdr3_length: 13
clone_size: .
v_call: TRBV9
cdr3_aa: CASSLTGDQPQHF

cdr3_length: 18
clone_size: .
v_call: TRBV14
cdr3_aa: CASSTLQGFSGGNLVQYF

cdr3_length: 16
clone_size: .
v_call: TRBV4-1
cdr3_aa: CASSQDFGGINEKLFF

cdr3_length: 15
clone_size: .
v_call: TRBV5-1
cdr3_aa: CASSFEGLSGNTIYF

cdr3_length: 13
clone_size: .
v_call: TRBV19
cdr3_aa: CASGRTGGQGYTF

cdr3_length: 14
clone_size: .
v_call: TRBV19
cdr3_aa: CASRPSGGRNEQFF

cdr3_length: 16
clone_size: .
v_call: TRBV6-1
cdr3_aa: CASSEAGGSSYNEQFF

cdr3_length: 16
clone_size: once
v_call: TRBV19
cdr3_aa: CASSIPTRTGSQTQYF

cdr3_length: 13
clone_size: .
v_call: TRBV2
cdr3_aa: CASSDRATYEQYF

cdr3_length: 12
clone_size: .
v_call: TRBV7-3
cdr3_aa: CASRGGAGELFF

cdr3_length: 14
clone_size: once
v_call: TRBV2
cdr3_aa: CASTGRGDTGELFF

cdr3_length: 13
clone_size: .
v_call: TRBV5-4
cdr3_aa: CASSPTGNTEAFF

cdr3_length: 13
clone_size: .
v_call: TRBV6-6
cdr3_aa: CASSYQANYGYTF

cdr3_length: 12
clone_size: .
v_call: TRBV15
cdr3_aa: CATQKSNQPQHF

cdr3_length: 16
clone_size: .
v_call: TRBV7-9
cdr3_aa: CASSPPPGREDEKLFF

cdr3_length: 10
clone_size: .
v_call: TRBV20-1
cdr3_aa: CSARQFSYTF

cdr3_length: 16
clone_size: .
v_call: TRBV29-1
cdr3_aa: CSVFTRDRGSNTEAFF

cdr3_length: 15
clone_size: .
v_call: TRBV6-6
cdr3_aa: CASSYERQGYYEQYF

cdr3_length: 17
clone_size: .
v_call: TRBV6-2/TRBV6-3
cdr3_aa: CASSYATTGLAYNEQFF

cdr3_length: 15
clone_size: .
v_call: TRBV4-2
cdr3_aa: CASSQEGGRNTEAFF

cdr3_length: 13
clone_size: .
v_call: TRBV2
cdr3_aa: CASLKLWNTEAFF

cdr3_length: 13
clone_size: .
v_call: TRBV7-2
cdr3_aa: CASSFRTGEPQHF

cdr3_length: 15
clone_size: .
v_call: TRBV21-1
cdr3_aa: CASSKMGTAQETQYF

cdr3_length: 11
clone_size: .
v_call: TRBV6-5
cdr3_aa: CASRSRTEAFF

cdr3_length: 14
clone_size: .
v_call: TRBV19
cdr3_aa: CASSAQGAGQPQHF

cdr3_length: 12
clone_size: .
v_call: TRBV29-1
cdr3_aa: CSVGQGADTQYF

cdr3_length: 14
clone_size: .
v_call: TRBV5-4
cdr3_aa: CASSPGRGTYEQYF

cdr3_length: 14
clone_size: .
v_call: TRBV19
cdr3_aa: CASSTVRMGEKLFF

cdr3_length: 13
clone_size: .
v_call: TRBV10-1
cdr3_aa: CATSTGMNTEAFF

cdr3_length: 13
clone_size: .
v_call: TRBV11-2
cdr3_aa: CASSLDLGETQYF

cdr3_length: 13
clone_size: once
v_call: TRBV5-4
cdr3_aa: CASSLRVDYGYTF

cdr3_length: 13
clone_size: .
v_call: TRBV6-5
cdr3_aa: CASAEHNSYEQYF

cdr3_length: 16
clone_size: .
v_call: TRBV27
cdr3_aa: CASSFRLQGMNTEAFF

cdr3_length: 15
clone_size: .
v_call: TRBV10-3
cdr3_aa: CAISVGTSSTDTQYF

cdr3_length: 14
clone_size: .
v_call: TRBV18
cdr3_aa: CASSPGGRGDEQYF

cdr3_length: 14
clone_size: .
v_call: TRBV5-1
cdr3_aa: CASSSLDRVETQYF

cdr3_length: 14
clone_size: .
v_call: TRBV6-5
cdr3_aa: CASSTWTGPYEQYF

cdr3_length: 16
clone_size: .
v_call: TRBV9
cdr3_aa: CASSVVETGSAGELFF

cdr3_length: 13
clone_size: .
v_call: TRBV29-1
cdr3_aa: CSVDQGGYNEQFF

cdr3_length: 13
clone_size: .
v_call: TRBV9
cdr3_aa: CASSVIGTDTQYF

cdr3_length: 11
clone_size: .
v_call: TRBV5-4
cdr3_aa: CASSFGETQYF

cdr3_length: 15
clone_size: .
v_call: TRBV5-6
cdr3_aa: CASSLAGTGDSPLHF

cdr3_length: 14
clone_size: .
v_call: TRBV4-3
cdr3_aa: CASSQDTRRDEQFF

cdr3_length: 17
clone_size: few
v_call: TRBV21-1
cdr3_aa: CASSAPGLKGTSNEQYF

cdr3_length: 12
clone_size: .
v_call: TRBV30
cdr3_aa: CAWTAETDTQYF

cdr3_length: 14
clone_size: .
v_call: TRBV11-2
cdr3_aa: CASSLAGQLTEAFF

cdr3_length: 16
clone_size: .
v_call: TRBV6-1
cdr3_aa: CASSESLAGGTDTQYF